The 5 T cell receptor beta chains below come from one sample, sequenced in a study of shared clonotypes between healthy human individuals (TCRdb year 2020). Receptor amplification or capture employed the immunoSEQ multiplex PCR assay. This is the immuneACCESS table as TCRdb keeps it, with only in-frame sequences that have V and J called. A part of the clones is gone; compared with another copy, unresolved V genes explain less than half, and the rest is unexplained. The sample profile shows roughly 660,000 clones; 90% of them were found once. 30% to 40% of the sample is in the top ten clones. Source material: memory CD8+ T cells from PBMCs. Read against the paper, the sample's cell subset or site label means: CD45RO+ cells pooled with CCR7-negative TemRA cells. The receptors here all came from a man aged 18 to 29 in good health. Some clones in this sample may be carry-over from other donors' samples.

Here the CDR3 reads CASSPPLAGGYNEQFF. The DNA for the CDR3 is TGTGCCAGCAGTCCCCCGTTGGCGGGAGGGTACAATGAGCAGTTCTTC. The chain is built from TRBV28 and TRBJ2-1; TRBD2 matches 9 bases. The CDR3 loop spans 16 amino acids. Trimming removed 5 bases from V and 4 bases from J; junction bases left unmatched: 9. Germline CDR1 and CDR2: MDHEN and SYDVKM.

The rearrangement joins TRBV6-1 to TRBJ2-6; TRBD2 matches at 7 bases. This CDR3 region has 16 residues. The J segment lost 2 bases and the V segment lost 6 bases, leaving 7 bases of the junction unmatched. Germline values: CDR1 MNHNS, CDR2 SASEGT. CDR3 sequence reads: CASREPAGAGANVLTF. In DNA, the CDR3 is TGTGCCAGCAGGGAACCGGCGGGGGCTGGGGCCAACGTCCTGACTTTC.

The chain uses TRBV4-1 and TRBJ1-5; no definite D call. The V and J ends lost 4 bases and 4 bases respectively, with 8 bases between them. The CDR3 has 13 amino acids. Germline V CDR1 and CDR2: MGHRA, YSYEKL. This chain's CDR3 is CASSPWANQPQHF. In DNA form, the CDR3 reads TGCGCCAGCAGCCCTTGGGCGAATCAGCCCCAGCATTTT.

CDR3 amino acids: CASSAISPSGNTIYF. CDR3 sequence (DNA): TGTGCCAGCAGCGCTATCTCCCCCTCTGGAAACACCATATATTTT. The chain couples TRBV21-1 to TRBJ1-3. TRBV21-1 is a pseudogene. This CDR3 has 15 residues.

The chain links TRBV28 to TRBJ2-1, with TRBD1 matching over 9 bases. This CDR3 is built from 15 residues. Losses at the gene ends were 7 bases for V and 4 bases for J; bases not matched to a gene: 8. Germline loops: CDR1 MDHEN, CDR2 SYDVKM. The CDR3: CASNPGQGTYNEQFF. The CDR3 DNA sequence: TGTGCCAGCAACCCAGGACAGGGGACTTACAATGAGCAGTTCTTC.